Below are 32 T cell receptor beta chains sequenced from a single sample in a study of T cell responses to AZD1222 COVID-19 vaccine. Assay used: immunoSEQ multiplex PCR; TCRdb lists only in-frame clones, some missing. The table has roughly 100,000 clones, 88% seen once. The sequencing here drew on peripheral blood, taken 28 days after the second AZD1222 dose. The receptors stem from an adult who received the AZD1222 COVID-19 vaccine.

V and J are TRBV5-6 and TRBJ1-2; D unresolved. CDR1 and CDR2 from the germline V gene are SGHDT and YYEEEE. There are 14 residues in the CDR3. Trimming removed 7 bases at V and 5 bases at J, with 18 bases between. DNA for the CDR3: TGTGCCAGCCGCGGAGGGTCAGTAATTTATGGCTACACCTTC. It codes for CASRGGSVIYGYTF.

This chain's CDR3 is CASSTLAGELFF. The CDR3, as DNA: TGTGCCAGCAGTACGCTGGCCGGGGAGCTGTTTTTT. This rearrangement joins TRBV12-3 or TRBV12-4 to TRBJ2-2; D ambiguous. Trimming shortened V by 5 bases and J by 6 bases, and 7 bases separated the two germline ends. The CDR3 loop spans 12 amino acids.

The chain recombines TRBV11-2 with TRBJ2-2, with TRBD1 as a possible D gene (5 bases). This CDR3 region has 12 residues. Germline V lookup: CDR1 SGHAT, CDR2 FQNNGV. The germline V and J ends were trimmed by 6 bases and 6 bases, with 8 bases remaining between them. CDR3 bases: TGTGCCAGCAGGCCGACAGCCGGGGAGCTGTTTTTT. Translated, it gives CASRPTAGELFF.

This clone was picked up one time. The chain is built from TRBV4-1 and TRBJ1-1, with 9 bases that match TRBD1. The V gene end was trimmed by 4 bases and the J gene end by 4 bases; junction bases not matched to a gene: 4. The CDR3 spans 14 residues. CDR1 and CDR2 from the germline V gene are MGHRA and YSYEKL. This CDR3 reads CASSLADRGTEAFF. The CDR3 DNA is TGCGCCAGCAGCCTGGCGGACAGGGGCACTGAAGCTTTCTTT.

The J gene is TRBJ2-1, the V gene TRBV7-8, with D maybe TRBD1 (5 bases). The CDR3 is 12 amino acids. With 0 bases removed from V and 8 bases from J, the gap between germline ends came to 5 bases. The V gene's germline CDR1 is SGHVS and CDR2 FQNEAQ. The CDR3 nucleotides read TGTGCCAGCAGCTTAGCGGGGCATGAGCAGTTCTTC. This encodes CASSLAGHEQFF.

CDR3 in DNA: TGTGCCATCAGTCCGGGACAGGGGGCGCGGGGCTACACCTTC. Encoded protein: CAISPGQGARGYTF. The chain combines TRBV10-3 with TRBJ1-2; TRBD1 agrees at 12 bases. V lost 5 bases, J lost 8 bases, and 6 bases stayed unmatched. The germline gives CDR1 ENHRY, CDR2 SYGVKD. The CDR3 covers 14 residues.

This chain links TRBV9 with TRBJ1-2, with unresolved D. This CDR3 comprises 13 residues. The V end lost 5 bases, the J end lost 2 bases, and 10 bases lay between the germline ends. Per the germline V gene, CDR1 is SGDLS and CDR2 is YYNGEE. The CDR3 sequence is CASSPATNYGYTF. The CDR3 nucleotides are TGTGCCAGCAGTCCAGCCACAAACTATGGCTACACCTTC.

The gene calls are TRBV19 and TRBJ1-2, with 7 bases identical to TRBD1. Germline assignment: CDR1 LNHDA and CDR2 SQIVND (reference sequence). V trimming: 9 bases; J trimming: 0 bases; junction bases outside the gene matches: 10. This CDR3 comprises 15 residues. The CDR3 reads CASRQGVGTNYGYTF. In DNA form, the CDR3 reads TGTGCCAGCAGACAGGGTGTGGGAACTAACTATGGCTACACCTTC.

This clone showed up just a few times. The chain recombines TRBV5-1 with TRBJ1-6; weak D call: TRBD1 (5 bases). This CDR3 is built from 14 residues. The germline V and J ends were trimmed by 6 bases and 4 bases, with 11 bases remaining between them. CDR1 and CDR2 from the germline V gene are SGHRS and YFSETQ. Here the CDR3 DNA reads TGCGCCAGCACTTCGGGGGGGTATAATTCACCCCTCCACTTT. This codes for CASTSGGYNSPLHF.

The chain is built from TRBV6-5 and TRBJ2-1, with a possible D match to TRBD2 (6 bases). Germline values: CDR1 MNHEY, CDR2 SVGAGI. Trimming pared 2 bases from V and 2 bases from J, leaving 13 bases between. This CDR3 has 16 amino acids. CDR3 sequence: CASSYQLAPPYNEQFF. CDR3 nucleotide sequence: TGTGCCAGCAGTTACCAACTAGCTCCCCCCTACAATGAGCAGTTCTTC.

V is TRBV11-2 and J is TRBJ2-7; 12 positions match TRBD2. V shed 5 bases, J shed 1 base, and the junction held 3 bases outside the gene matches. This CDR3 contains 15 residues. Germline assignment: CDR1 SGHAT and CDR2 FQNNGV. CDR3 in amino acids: CASSLGLAGSYEQYF. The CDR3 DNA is TGTGCCAGCAGCCTGGGACTAGCGGGTTCCTACGAGCAGTACTTC.

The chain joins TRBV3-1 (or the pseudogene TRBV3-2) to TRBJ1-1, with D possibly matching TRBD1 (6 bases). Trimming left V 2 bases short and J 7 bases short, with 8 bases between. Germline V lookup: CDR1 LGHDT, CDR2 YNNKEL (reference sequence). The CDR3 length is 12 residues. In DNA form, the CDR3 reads TGTGCCAGCAGCCAACAGGGGTTTGAAGCTTTCTTT. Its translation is CASSQQGFEAFF.

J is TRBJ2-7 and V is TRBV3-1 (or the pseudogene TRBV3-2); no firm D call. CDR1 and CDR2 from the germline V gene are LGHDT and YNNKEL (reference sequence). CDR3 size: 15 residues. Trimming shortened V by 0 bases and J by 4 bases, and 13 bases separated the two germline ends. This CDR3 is CASSQESVPRYEQYF. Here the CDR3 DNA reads TGTGCCAGCAGCCAAGAATCGGTACCACGATACGAGCAGTACTTC.

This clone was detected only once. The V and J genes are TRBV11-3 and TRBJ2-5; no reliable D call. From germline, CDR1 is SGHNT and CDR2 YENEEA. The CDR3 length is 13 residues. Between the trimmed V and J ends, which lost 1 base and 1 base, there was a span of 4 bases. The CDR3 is CASSLGFQETQYF. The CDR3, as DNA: TGTGCCAGCAGCTTAGGGTTCCAAGAGACCCAGTACTTC.

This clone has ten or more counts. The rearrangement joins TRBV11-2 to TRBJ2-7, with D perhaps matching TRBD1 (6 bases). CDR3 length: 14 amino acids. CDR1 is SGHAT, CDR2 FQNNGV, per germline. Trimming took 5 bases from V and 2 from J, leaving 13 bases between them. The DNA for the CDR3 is TGTGCCAGCAGCCTGGGACATACGCCCTACGAGCAGTACTTC. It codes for CASSLGHTPYEQYF.

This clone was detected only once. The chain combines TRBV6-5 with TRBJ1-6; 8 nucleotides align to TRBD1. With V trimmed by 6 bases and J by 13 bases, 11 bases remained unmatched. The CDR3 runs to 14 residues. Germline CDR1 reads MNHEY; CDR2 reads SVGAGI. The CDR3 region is CASSRTGRLAPLHF. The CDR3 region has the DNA TGTGCCAGCAGCCGGACAGGGCGCTTGGCGCCCCTCCACTTT.

CDR3 DNA sequence: TGTGCCAGTAGTCCCAGAGCCTCGACAGGGAATGCCGAGCAGTACTTC. Protein sequence: CASSPRASTGNAEQYF. The rearrangement joins TRBV19 to TRBJ2-7; 7 bases agree with TRBD1. The V segment lost 5 bases and the J segment 6 bases; nucleotides outside the gene matches: 16. In germline, CDR1 is LNHDA, CDR2 SQIVND (reference sequence). The CDR3 length is 16 residues.

CDR3 coding DNA: TGCGCCAGCAGACAGGGGTTGCTGGTCCCTGAAGCTTTCTTT. Protein: CASRQGLLVPEAFF. This rearrangement joins TRBV10-2 to TRBJ1-1; 7 bases match TRBD1. The junction had 10 bases not matched to a gene; V was cut back by 6 bases and J by 6 bases. The CDR3 covers 14 residues. Germline lookup yields CDR1 WSHSY and CDR2 SAAADI.

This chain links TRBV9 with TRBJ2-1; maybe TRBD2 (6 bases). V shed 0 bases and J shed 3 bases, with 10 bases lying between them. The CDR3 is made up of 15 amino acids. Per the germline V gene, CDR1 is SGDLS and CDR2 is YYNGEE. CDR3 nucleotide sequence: TGTGCCAGCAGCGTAGCGGAGGGTAACTACAATGAGCAGTTCTTC. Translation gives CASSVAEGNYNEQFF. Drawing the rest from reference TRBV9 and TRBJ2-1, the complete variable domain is DSGVTQTPKHLITATGQRVTLRCSPRSGDLSVYWYQQSLDQGLQFLIQYYNGEERAKGNILERFSAQQFPDLHSELNLSSLELGDSALYFCASSVAEGNYNEQFFGPGTRLTVL.

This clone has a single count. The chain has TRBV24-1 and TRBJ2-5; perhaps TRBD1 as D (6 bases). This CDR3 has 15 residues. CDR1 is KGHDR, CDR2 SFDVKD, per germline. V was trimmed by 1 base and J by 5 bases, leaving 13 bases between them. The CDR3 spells CATSDFGRGRETQYF. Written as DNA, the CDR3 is TGTGCCACCAGTGATTTCGGCAGGGGTAGGGAGACCCAGTACTTC.

The CDR3 sequence is CASSLTTGWDEKLFF. CDR3 sequence (DNA): TGCGCCAGCAGCTTGACGACAGGGTGGGATGAAAAACTGTTTTTT. The rearrangement uses TRBV5-1 and TRBJ1-4; TRBD1 matches at 7 bases. V lost 1 base to trimming and J lost 6 bases; unmatched junction nucleotides: 6. The germline gives CDR1 SGHRS, CDR2 YFSETQ. CDR3 length equals 15 residues. The variable domain in full, completed from reference TRBV5-1 and TRBJ1-4, reads KAGVTQTPRYLIKTRGQQVTLSCSPISGHRSVSWYQQTPGQGLQFLFEYFSETQRNKGNFPGRFSGRQFSNSRSEMNVSTLELGDSALYLCASSLTTGWDEKLFFGSGTQLSVL.

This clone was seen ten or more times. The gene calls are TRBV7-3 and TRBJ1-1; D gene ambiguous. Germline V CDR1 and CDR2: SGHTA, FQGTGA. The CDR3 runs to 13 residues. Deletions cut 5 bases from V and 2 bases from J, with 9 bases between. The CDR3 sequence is CASSPDGNTEAFF. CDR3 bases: TGTGCCAGCAGCCCGGACGGAAACACTGAAGCTTTCTTT.

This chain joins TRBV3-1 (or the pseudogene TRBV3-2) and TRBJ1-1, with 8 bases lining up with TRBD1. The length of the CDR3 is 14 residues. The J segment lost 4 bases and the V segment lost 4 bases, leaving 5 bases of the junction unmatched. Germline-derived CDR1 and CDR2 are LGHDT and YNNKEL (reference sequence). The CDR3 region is CASSRQGYTTEAFF. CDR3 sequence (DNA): TGTGCCAGCAGCCGACAGGGGTATACCACTGAAGCTTTCTTT.

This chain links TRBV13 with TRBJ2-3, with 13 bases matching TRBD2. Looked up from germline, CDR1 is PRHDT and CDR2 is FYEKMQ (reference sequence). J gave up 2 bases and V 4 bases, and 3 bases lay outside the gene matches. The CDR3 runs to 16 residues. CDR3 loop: CASSSGLAGITDTQYF. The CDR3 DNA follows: TGTGCCAGCAGCTCGGGACTAGCGGGAATCACAGATACGCAGTATTTT.

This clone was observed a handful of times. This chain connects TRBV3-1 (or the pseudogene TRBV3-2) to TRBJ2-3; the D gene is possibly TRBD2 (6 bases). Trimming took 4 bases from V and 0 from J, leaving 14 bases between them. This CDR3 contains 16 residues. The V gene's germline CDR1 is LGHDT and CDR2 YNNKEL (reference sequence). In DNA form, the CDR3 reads TGTGCCAGCAGCCTCGGGAGCGGGCTCAGCACAGATACGCAGTATTTT. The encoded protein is CASSLGSGLSTDTQYF.

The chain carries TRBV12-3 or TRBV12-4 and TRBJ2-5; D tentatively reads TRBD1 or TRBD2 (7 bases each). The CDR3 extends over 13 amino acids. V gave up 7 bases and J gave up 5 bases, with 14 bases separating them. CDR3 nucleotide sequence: TGTGCCAGCACCCAGGGGGGGTGGGAGACCCAGTACTTC. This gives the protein CASTQGGWETQYF.

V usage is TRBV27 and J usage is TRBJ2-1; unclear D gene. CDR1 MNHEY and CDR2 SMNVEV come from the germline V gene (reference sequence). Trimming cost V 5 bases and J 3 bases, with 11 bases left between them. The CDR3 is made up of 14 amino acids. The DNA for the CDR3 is TGTGCCAGCAGTAGCCTAGAAAACTACAATGAGCAGTTCTTC. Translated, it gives CASSSLENYNEQFF.

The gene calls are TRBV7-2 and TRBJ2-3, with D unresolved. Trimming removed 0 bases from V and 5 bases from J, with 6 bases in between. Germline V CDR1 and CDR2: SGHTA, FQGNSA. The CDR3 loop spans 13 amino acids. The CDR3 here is CASSLAGRDTQYF. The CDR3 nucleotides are TGTGCCAGCAGCTTAGCCGGTCGAGATACGCAGTATTTT.

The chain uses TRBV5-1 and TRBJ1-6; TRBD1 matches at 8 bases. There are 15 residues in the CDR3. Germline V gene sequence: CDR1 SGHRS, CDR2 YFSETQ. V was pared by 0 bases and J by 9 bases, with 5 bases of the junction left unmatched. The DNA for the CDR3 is TGCGCCAGCAGCTTGGAACAGGGGGAAGGTTCACCCCTCCACTTT. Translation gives CASSLEQGEGSPLHF.

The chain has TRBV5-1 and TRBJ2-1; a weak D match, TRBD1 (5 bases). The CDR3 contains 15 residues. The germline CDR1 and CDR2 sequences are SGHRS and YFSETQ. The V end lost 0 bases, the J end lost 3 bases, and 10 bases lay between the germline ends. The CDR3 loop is CASSLGTGSYNEQFF. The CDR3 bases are TGCGCCAGCAGCTTGGGCACAGGTAGCTACAATGAGCAGTTCTTC.

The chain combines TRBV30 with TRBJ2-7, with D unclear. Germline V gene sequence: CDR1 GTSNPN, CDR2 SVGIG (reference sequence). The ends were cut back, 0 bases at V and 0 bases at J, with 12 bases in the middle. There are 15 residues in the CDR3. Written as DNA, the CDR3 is TGTGCCTGGAGTGTACCCTTCGACAACTCCTACGAGCAGTACTTC. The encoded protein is CAWSVPFDNSYEQYF.

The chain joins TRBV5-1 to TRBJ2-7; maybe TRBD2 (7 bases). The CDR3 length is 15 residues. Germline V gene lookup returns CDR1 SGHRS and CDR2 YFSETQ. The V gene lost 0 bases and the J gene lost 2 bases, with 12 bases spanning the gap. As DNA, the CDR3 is TGCGCCAGCAGCTTGGATGGGGGGGCAGCCTACGAGCAGTACTTC. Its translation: CASSLDGGAAYEQYF.